These T cell receptor beta chains were read from a single sample in a study of blood T cell repertoires in COVID-19. Using immunoSEQ multiplex PCR, the repertoire was profiled, and TCRdb retains in-frame clones only, with some absent. The sample consists of 200,000 to 300,000 clones, approximately 88% of them appearing once. The sequenced material came from PBMCs or T cells enriched from blood (not recorded which). Receptors were obtained from a woman aged 35 to 49 with acute COVID-19. CDR3s include the opening cysteine and the closing phenylalanine or tryptophan. The D gene is left open where the match is weak. Clone size is not always given. Where it is, it says once, few, many or a class for expanded clones.

D gene	V gene	clone size	J gene	CDR3 DNA	CDR3 protein
.	TRBV30	.	TRBJ2-5	TGTGCCTGGAGTAAGACTTCTGCGGGTTTCCGACTGCAAGAGACCCAGTACTTC	CAWSKTSAGFRLQETQYF
.	TRBV21-1	.	TRBJ1-2	TGTGCCAGCAGTAAGGACAGGGGGCATGGCTACACCTTC	CASSKDRGHGYTF
.	TRBV7-4	few	TRBJ1-3	TGTGCCAGCAGTCTAGGGCGGGGGCCCAATTTCTCTGGAAACACCATATATTTT	CASSLGRGPNFSGNTIYF
TRBD1	TRBV29-1	.	TRBJ2-4	TGCAGCGGATCCGGGACAGGGGAGGGCATTCAGTACTTC	CSGSGTGEGIQYF
TRBD1	TRBV29-1	.	TRBJ2-1	TGCAGCGTTGAAACAGGGGGACCAAAGTTCTTC	CSVETGGPKFF
TRBD1	TRBV19	.	TRBJ1-6	TGTGCCAGTAGTATAGGCCAGGGGGCCAATTCACCCCTCCACTTT	CASSIGQGANSPLHF
TRBD1	TRBV18	.	TRBJ2-3	TGTGCCAGCTCACCCAAGCAGGGGGAATTCACAGATACGCAGTATTTT	CASSPKQGEFTDTQYF
TRBD1	TRBV3-1/TRBV3-2	.	TRBJ1-6	TGTGCCAGCAGCCGGGACAGGGATTCACCCCTCCACTTT	CASSRDRDSPLHF
.	TRBV7-9	.	TRBJ1-6	TGTGCCAGCGGCTCGATTGGGGGGGGAGAATCACCCCTCCACTTT	CASGSIGGGESPLHF
.	TRBV2	.	TRBJ1-5	TGTGCCAGCACCGAGGGGAGGAGAGCAAATCAGCCCCAGCATTTT	CASTEGRRANQPQHF
TRBD1	TRBV5-1	.	TRBJ2-3	TGCGCCAGCAGCTTATCTACGGACAGGCACACAGATACGCAGTATTTT	CASSLSTDRHTDTQYF
.	TRBV6-5	.	TRBJ2-7	TGTGCCAGCTCCACATTGGGGACGGGAGCCTACGAGCAGTACTTC	CASSTLGTGAYEQYF
.	TRBV13	.	TRBJ2-3	TGTGCCAGCAGCCCTAGAAACACAGATACGCAGTATTTT	CASSPRNTDTQYF
.	TRBV11-3	.	TRBJ1-2	TGTGCCAGCAGCTTAGGATCCCGGTCGGGCTACACCTTC	CASSLGSRSGYTF
TRBD1	TRBV11-2	.	TRBJ1-1	TGTGCCAGCAGCTTAAAAACAGGGGGTACTGAAGCTTTCTTT	CASSLKTGGTEAFF
TRBD2	TRBV9	once	TRBJ2-1	TGTGCCAGCAGCGTCGGACTAGAGGCCTACAATGAGCAGTTCTTC	CASSVGLEAYNEQFF
TRBD2	TRBV24-1	.	TRBJ2-2	TGTGCCACCAGTCCGGGGGGGGACACCGGGGAGCTGTTTTTT	CATSPGGDTGELFF
.	TRBV19	.	TRBJ1-5	TGTGCCAGTAGTATTCCCGGCGGATATAGCAATCAGCCCCAGCATTTT	CASSIPGGYSNQPQHF
TRBD2	TRBV12-3/TRBV12-4	.	TRBJ2-7	TGTGCCAGCAGTTTAGCAGCGGGGGATGGGCAGTACTTC	CASSLAAGDGQYF
.	TRBV3-1/TRBV3-2	.	TRBJ1-4	TGTGCCAGCAGCCACCGGGACAACCAAACAACTAATGAAAAACTGTTTTTT	CASSHRDNQTTNEKLFF
.	TRBV7-2	.	TRBJ2-3	TGTGCCAGCAGCTTAGCGGAAGTGACAGGGAGGACAGATACGCAGTATTTT	CASSLAEVTGRTDTQYF
.	TRBV4-3	.	TRBJ2-2	TGCGCCAGCAGCCATGACGGACAGACCGGGGAGCTGTTTTTT	CASSHDGQTGELFF
TRBD1	TRBV7-9	.	TRBJ2-5	TGTGCCAGCAGCCTCTTGACGGGACAGGCCAACAAAGAGACCCAGTACTTC	CASSLLTGQANKETQYF
TRBD1	TRBV30	.	TRBJ1-5	TGTGCCTGGGGTCGCGGGACAGGAAAGCAGCCCCAGCATTTT	CAWGRGTGKQPQHF
.	TRBV30	.	TRBJ2-1	TGTGCCTGGAGTGTCGTAGGGGTAGCAGGTGAGCAGTTCTTC	CAWSVVGVAGEQFF
TRBD1	TRBV7-2	.	TRBJ1-2	TGTGCCAGCAGCCTAGGGACAGTAGATAACTATGGCTACACCTTC	CASSLGTVDNYGYTF
TRBD1	TRBV29-1	.	TRBJ2-6	TGCAGCGTTGGGACAGGGGAACAATCTGGGGCCAACGTCCTGACTTTC	CSVGTGEQSGANVLTF
TRBD1	TRBV10-3	.	TRBJ1-5	TGTGCCTCGGGACAGGTAGGGGGAGGACCCCAGCATTTT	CASGQVGGGPQHF
TRBD1	TRBV2	.	TRBJ1-5	TGTGCCAGCAGCTTACAGGGGGACGGGCAGCCCCAGCATTTT	CASSLQGDGQPQHF
.	TRBV7-2	.	TRBJ2-7	TGTGCCAGCAGCGAGCAGGGGCGCTCCTACGAGCAGTACTTC	CASSEQGRSYEQYF
.	TRBV6-5	.	TRBJ1-2	TGTGCCAGCAGTTCTCGGGAATATGGCTACACCTTC	CASSSREYGYTF
TRBD1	TRBV4-3	.	TRBJ1-2	TGCGCCAGCAGCCAAGAGACAGGCGCAGGGGGCTATGGCTACACCTTC	CASSQETGAGGYGYTF
.	TRBV27	.	TRBJ1-2	TGTGCCAGCAGTCTCAGACAGGTTCCCTATGGCTACACCTTC	CASSLRQVPYGYTF
.	TRBV5-4	.	TRBJ1-2	TGTGCCAGCAGCCCGGGACGGGAGGGCTATGGCTACACCTTC	CASSPGREGYGYTF
.	TRBV19	.	TRBJ1-1	TGTGCCACGGTACACAGGGAAAACACTGAAGCTTTCTTT	CATVHRENTEAFF
.	TRBV14	.	TRBJ2-1	TGTGCCAGCAGCCAAGAACTAGCTTTAAATGAGCAGTTCTTC	CASSQELALNEQFF
TRBD1	TRBV6-6	once	TRBJ1-1	TGTGCCAGCAGTCAGGGGGCGCAGGCTGAAGCTTTCTTT	CASSQGAQAEAFF
TRBD1	TRBV12-5	.	TRBJ2-3	TGTGCTAGTCGGGGACAGAGCACAGATACGCAGTATTTT	CASRGQSTDTQYF
.	TRBV19	.	TRBJ1-2	TGTGCCAGTAGTATAGATATGCAGATAAGAAATGGCTACACCTTC	CASSIDMQIRNGYTF
TRBD2	TRBV5-1	.	TRBJ2-1	TGCGCCAGCAGCCGGAGCCTAGCGGGAGATTCCGGGGAGCAGTTCTTC	CASSRSLAGDSGEQFF
TRBD1	TRBV5-6	.	TRBJ2-1	TGTGCCAGCAGCTTCAGGGACAGCATCTACAATGAGCAGTTCTTC	CASSFRDSIYNEQFF
TRBD2	TRBV7-2	.	TRBJ2-5	TGTGCCAGCAGCTTAGATGGTAGCGGGGGGGGACAAGAGACCCAGTACTTC	CASSLDGSGGGQETQYF
TRBD1	TRBV6-5	.	TRBJ1-6	TGTGCCAGCAGTAGAGCCGGGACAGATTACCCCTCTCTCCACTTT	CASSRAGTDYPSLHF
.	TRBV9	few	TRBJ1-6	TGTGCCAGCAGCGTAACGGGGTTGGATTCACCCCTCCACTTT	CASSVTGLDSPLHF
.	TRBV7-2	.	TRBJ1-2	TGTGCCAGCAGCTTAGGAGGGTACAACTATGGCTACACCTTC	CASSLGGYNYGYTF
.	TRBV11-2	.	TRBJ2-1	TGTGCCAGCAGCTTAGATTTTTGGGGGGATGAGCAGTTCTTC	CASSLDFWGDEQFF
TRBD2	TRBV25-1	.	TRBJ2-1	TGTGCCAGCAGTGAATCAACGGGGGGTCCCACCTGGAGGCAGTTCTTC	CASSESTGGPTWRQFF
TRBD2	TRBV19	.	TRBJ2-1	TGTGCCAGTAGTATGCGACTAGCGGGGTATGAGCAGTTCTTC	CASSMRLAGYEQFF
TRBD1	TRBV12-5	once	TRBJ1-3	TGTGCTAGTGGTTTCTCGACAGGGAGCTCTGGAAACACCATATATTTT	CASGFSTGSSGNTIYF
TRBD2	TRBV7-9	.	TRBJ2-5	TGTGCCAGCAGCCCGAGTGGAGCGGGGGGATCTAGGGAGACCCAGTACTTC	CASSPSGAGGSRETQYF
.	TRBV10-3	.	TRBJ1-1	TGTGCCATCAGTCCCACAGCGAACACTGAAGCTTTCTTT	CAISPTANTEAFF
.	TRBV4-1	few	TRBJ2-1	TGCGCCAGCAGCCAAAGTGTAGGGAGTGAGCAGTTCTTC	CASSQSVGSEQFF
.	TRBV5-5	.	TRBJ2-2	TGTGCCAGCAGCTTAACCACCTATAACACCGGGGAGCTGTTTTTT	CASSLTTYNTGELFF
.	TRBV24-1	once	TRBJ1-6	TGTGCCACCAGTGAGAGCTCCTATAATTCACCCCTCCACTTT	CATSESSYNSPLHF
.	TRBV7-2	.	TRBJ1-6	TGTGCCAGCAGCTCCGACGGGGGGTTTAATTCACCCCTCCACTTT	CASSSDGGFNSPLHF
.	TRBV29-1	.	TRBJ2-7	TGCAGCGTTGCCCGGACTTCTGATAGCTCCTACGAGCAGTACTTC	CSVARTSDSSYEQYF
TRBD1	TRBV7-9	once	TRBJ2-1	TGTGCCAGCAGCCCTACAGGGGCCTTCTCCTACAATGAGCAGTTCTTC	CASSPTGAFSYNEQFF
.	TRBV7-9	.	TRBJ2-2	TGTGCCAGCAGCTTGAGTGTGGCAGGGTTATTTACCGGGGAGCTGTTTTTT	CASSLSVAGLFTGELFF
TRBD2	TRBV19	few	TRBJ2-1	TGTGCCAGCCTCAGGGATAGCGGGGGCACTGAGCAGTTCTTC	CASLRDSGGTEQFF
TRBD2	TRBV10-1	once	TRBJ2-5	TGCGCCAGCAGTGACAAGACTAGCGGGGGCCAAATGGAGACCCAGTACTTC	CASSDKTSGGQMETQYF